This entry describes one T cell receptor (beta chain). Its antigen is currently unknown. Uncontrolled infection, other autoimmune disease, pregnancy and lactation each barred patients from inclusion. The germline CDR1 and CDR2 sequences are SGHDT and YYEEEE. This CDR3 region has 14 residues. V lost 0 bases, J lost 5 bases, and 11 bases lay in between. The data derive from a study of T cells in Graves' hyperthyroidism and ophthalmopathy. TCR beta CDR3 regions were amplified from RNA. The TCR CDR3 first-round RT-PCR relied on the HTBI primer set. TCRdb recomputed calls from the multiplex PCR reads with MiXCR, one row per CDR3 protein. Of hundreds of thousands of distinct CDR3 sequences listed, 17% are singletons. Study-level points and caveats: From stable hyperthyroidism, ophthalmopathy was separated by a 13 V-J model.

The TCR was taken from a woman in her late teens or twenties with Graves' ophthalmopathy. Input material: blood. V is TRBV5-6 and J is TRBJ2-5; no firm D call. CDR3 loop: CASSLGVTSETQYF. The CDR3 DNA reads TGTGCCAGCAGCTTGGGAGTTACCTCGGAGACCCAGTACTTC.